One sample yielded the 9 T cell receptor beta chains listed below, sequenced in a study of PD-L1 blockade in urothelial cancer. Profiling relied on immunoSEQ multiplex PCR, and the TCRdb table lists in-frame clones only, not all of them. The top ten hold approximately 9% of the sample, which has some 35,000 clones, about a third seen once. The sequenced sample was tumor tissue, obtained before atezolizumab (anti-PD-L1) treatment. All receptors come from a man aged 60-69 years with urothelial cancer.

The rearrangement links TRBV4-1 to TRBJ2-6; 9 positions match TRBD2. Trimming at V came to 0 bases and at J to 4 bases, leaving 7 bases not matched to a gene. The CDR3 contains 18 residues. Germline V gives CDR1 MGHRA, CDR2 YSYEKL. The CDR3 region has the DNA TGCGCCAGCAGCCAAGAAACAGCGGGAGGAGCCGGGGCCAACGTCCTGACTTTC. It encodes CASSQETAGGAGANVLTF.

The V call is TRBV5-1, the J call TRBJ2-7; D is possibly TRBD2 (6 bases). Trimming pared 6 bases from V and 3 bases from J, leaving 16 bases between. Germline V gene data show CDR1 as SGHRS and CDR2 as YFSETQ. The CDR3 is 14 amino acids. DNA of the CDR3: TGCGCCAGCAACCAACCCGGGACTCGCTACGAGCAGTACTTC. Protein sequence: CASNQPGTRYEQYF. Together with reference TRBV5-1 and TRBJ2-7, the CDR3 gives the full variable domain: KAGVTQTPRYLIKTRGQQVTLSCSPISGHRSVSWYQQTPGQGLQFLFEYFSETQRNKGNFPGRFSGRQFSNSRSEMNVSTLELGDSALYLCASNQPGTRYEQYFGPGTRLTVT.

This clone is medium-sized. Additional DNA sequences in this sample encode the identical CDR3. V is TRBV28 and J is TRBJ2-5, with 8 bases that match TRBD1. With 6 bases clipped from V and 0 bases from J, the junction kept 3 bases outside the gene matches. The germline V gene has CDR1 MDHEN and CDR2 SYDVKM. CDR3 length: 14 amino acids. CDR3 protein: CASSPGQDQETQYF. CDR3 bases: TGTGCCAGCAGCCCGGGACAGGACCAAGAGACCCAGTACTTC.

Written as DNA, the CDR3 is TGTGCCACAAGGACTGGGGACTCCCCCACAGATACGCAGTATTTT. Translation: CATRTGDSPTDTQYF. The chain carries TRBV15 and TRBJ2-3, with a weak D call TRBD2 (6 bases). V lost 9 bases, J lost 2 bases, and 18 bases lay in between. This CDR3 contains 15 residues. Germline assignment: CDR1 LNHNV and CDR2 YYDKDF (reference sequence).

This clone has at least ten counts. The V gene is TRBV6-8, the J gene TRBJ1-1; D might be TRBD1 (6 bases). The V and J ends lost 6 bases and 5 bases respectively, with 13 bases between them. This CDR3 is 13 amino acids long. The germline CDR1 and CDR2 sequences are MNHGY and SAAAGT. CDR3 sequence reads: CASRQGGGTEAFF. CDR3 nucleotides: TGTGCCAGCAGACAGGGTGGGGGGACTGAAGCTTTCTTT.

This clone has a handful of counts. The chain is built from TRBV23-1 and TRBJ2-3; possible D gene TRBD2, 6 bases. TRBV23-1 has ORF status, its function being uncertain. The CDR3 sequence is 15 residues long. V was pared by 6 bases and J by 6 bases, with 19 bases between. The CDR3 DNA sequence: TGCGCCAGCAGCCAAGTCGGATCCCGGGGGGATACGCAGTATTTT. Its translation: CASSQVGSRGDTQYF.

CDR3 protein: CAWRQGAGNTIYF. The DNA of the CDR3 is TGTGCCTGGAGACAGGGGGCTGGAAACACCATATATTTT. The chain combines TRBV30 with TRBJ1-3; TRBD1 agrees at 8 bases. Per the germline V gene, CDR1 is GTSNPN and CDR2 is SVGIG (reference sequence). The CDR3 runs to 13 residues. The junction had 0 bases not matched to a gene; V was cut back by 3 bases and J by 2 bases. Using reference TRBV30 and TRBJ1-3 for the parts outside the CDR3, the full variable domain is SQTIHQWPATLVQPVGSPLSLECTVEGTSNPNLYWYRQAAGRGLQLLFYSVGIGQISSEVPQNLSASRPQDRQFILSSKKLLLSDSGFYLCAWRQGAGNTIYFGEGSWLTVV.

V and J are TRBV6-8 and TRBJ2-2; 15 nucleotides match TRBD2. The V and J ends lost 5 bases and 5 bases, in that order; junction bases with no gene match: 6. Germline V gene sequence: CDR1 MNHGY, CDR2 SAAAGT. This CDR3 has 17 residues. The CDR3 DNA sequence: TGTGCCAGCAGTAGGACTAGCGGGGGGGCGAGTACCGGGGAGCTGTTTTTT. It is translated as CASSRTSGGASTGELFF.

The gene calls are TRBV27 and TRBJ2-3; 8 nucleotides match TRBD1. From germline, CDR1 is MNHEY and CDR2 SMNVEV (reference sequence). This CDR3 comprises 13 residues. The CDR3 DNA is TGTGCGGGGGCCAGGGGGCGAACGGATACGCAGTATTTT. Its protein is CAGARGRTDTQYF.